The clone carrying this T cell receptor (beta chain) was counted a few times. Its antigen remains unidentified. The sample is drawn from a study of regulatory T cells in long-lasting Graves disease. Findings of the study overall: Persistent disease was characterized by preferential usage of TRBV28, TRBJ1-2 and TRBJ2-5. Newly diagnosed Graves' patients had higher TCR diversity than persistent ones.

The V and J ends lost 1 base and 4 bases respectively, with 16 bases between them. Looked up from germline, CDR1 is SGHRS and CDR2 is YFSETQ. CDR3 length equals 16 residues. CDR3 regions were amplified by Arm-PCR using iRepertoire HTBI primers to build TCR beta libraries. TCRdb re-analysed the multiplex PCR reads in MiXCR, keeping a single row per CDR3 protein. The sample includes hundreds of thousands of distinct CDR3 sequences, around 15% of them seen just once. Time point specified: newly diagnosed GD, antithyroid drugs for less than 3 months. Extracted RNA from PBMCs served as the source of the TCR library. The same specimen was also included in a second study, on T cells in Graves' hyperthyroidism and ophthalmopathy. That source adds: The HTBI set primed first-round TCR CDR3 RT-PCR.

The origin of this receptor is a woman younger than 45 with Graves disease. The gene calls are TRBV5-1 and TRBJ2-3, with a weak D call TRBD2 (7 bases). The sequencing used peripheral blood mononuclear cells (PBMCs), collected at new diagnosis, from a patient treated with antithyroid drugs. The CDR3 spells CASSLPATGGADTQYF. For the CDR3, the DNA is TGCGCCAGCAGCTTGCCTGCAACGGGGGGCGCAGATACGCAGTATTTT.